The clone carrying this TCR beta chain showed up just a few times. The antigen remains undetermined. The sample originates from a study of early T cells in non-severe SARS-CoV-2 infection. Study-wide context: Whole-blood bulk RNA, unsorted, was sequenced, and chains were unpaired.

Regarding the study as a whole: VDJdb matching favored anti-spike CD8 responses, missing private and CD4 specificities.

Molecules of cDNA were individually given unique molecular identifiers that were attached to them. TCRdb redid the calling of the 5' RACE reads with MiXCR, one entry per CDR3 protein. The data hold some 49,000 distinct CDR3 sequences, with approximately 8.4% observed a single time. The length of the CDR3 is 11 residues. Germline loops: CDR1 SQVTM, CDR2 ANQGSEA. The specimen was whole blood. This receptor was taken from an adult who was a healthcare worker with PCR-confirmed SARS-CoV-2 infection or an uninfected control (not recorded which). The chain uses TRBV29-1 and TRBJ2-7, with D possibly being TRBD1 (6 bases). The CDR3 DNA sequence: TGCGACCGGGACAAGCCCTACGAGCAGTACTTC. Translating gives CDRDKPYEQYF.